A single sample gave rise to the 2 T cell receptor beta chains below, sequenced in a study of regulatory T cells in long-lasting Graves disease. The authors built TCR beta libraries using iRepertoire HTBI primers and Arm-PCR of CDR3 regions. TCRdb ran MiXCR on the multiplex PCR reads and lists one entry per CDR3 protein. This table holds 300,000 to 400,000 distinct CDR3 sequences, approximately 16% found once. Time point noted: newly diagnosed GD, antithyroid drugs for less than 3 months. From RNA extracted from PBMCs, the TCR library was made. The same sample was also studied in work on T cells in Graves' hyperthyroidism and ophthalmopathy.

Sequenced material: peripheral blood mononuclear cells (PBMCs), taken at new diagnosis, from a patient treated with antithyroid drugs. The receptors originated from a man aged 35-49 years with Graves disease.

Many counts were recorded for this clonotype. This chain joins TRBV24-1 and TRBJ2-7; D might be TRBD1 (6 bases). V was pared by 5 bases and J by 1 base, with 23 bases between. The V gene's germline CDR1 is KGHDR and CDR2 SFDVKD. The CDR3 contains 18 residues. Here the CDR3 reads CATSVSGTSTRASYEQYF. CDR3 in DNA: TGTGCCACCAGTGTTAGTGGGACATCGACACGAGCGTCCTACGAGCAGTACTTC.

This clonotype came up many times. The V gene is TRBV20-1, the J gene TRBJ2-4, with D tentatively TRBD1 (6 bases). This CDR3 is 14 amino acids long. In germline, CDR1 is DFQATT, CDR2 SNEGSKA (reference sequence). The V end lost 5 bases, the J end lost 0 bases, and 11 bases lay between the germline ends. Here the CDR3 reads CSAADRKAKNIQYF. DNA for the CDR3: TGCAGTGCTGCGGACAGAAAAGCCAAAAACATTCAGTACTTC.